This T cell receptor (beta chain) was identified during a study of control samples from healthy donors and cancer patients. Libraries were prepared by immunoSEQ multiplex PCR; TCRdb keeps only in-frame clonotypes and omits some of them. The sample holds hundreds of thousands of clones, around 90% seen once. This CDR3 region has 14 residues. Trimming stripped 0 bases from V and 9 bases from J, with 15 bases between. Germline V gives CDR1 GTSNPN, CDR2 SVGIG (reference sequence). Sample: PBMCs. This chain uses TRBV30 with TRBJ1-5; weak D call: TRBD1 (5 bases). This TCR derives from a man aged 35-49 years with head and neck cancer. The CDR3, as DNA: TGTGCCTGGAGTGTTACACCGGGGCGAAGGCCCCAGCATTTT. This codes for CAWSVTPGRRPQHF.